This T cell receptor (beta chain) stems from a study of blood T cell repertoires in COVID-19. Study in general: Researchers got acute and convalescent COVID-19 samples from the United States, Italy and Spain. T cells, B-cell-depleted T cells, or PBMCs provided the cDNA or gDNA that served as material.

The authors' processing: Amplification of reference gene primers was used by the study to estimate nucleated cell counts. Clones were read by immunoSEQ multiplex PCR, and TCRdb kept only the in-frame ones, dropping some. That table is the source of V, J and clone size, and D and trimming were worked out from the DNA. Of a few hundred thousand clones in the sample, about 85% were seen once. The CDR3 has 15 residues. Trimming removed 7 bases from V and 1 base from J, with 16 bases in between. Germline values: CDR1 MNHNY, CDR2 SVGAGI (reference sequence). This sequence joins TRBV6-6 and TRBJ1-1; TRBD1 might be the D (5 bases). Sequenced sample: peripheral blood. The receptor was isolated from a young woman with acute or convalescent COVID-19. CDR3 in amino acids: CASKGFSSENTEAFF. CDR3 bases: TGTGCCAGCAAGGGGTTCTCTTCGGAGAACACTGAAGCTTTCTTT.